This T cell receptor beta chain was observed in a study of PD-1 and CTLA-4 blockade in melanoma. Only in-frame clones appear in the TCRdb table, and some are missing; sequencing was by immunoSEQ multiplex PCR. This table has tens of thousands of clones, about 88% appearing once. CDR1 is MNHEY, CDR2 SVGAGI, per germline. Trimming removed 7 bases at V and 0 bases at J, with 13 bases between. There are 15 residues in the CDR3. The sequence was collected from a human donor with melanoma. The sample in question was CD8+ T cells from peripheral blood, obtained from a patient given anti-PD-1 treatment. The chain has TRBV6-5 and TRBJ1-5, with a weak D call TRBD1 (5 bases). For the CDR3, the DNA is TGTGCCAGCACCACGTGGGGCAATAGCAATCAGCCCCAGCATTTT. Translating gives CASTTWGNSNQPQHF.